Listed below are T cell receptor beta chains from one sample, sequenced in a study of T cells of healthy individuals. TCRdb passed the 5' RACE reads through MiXCR, listing each CDR3 protein once. The profile covers over 95,000 distinct CDR3 sequences, with roughly 15% appearing a single time and 6% to 8% taken by the ten largest. These receptors were collected from a human donor in good health. Both conserved end residues are part of each CDR3. Each record gives: V gene, clone size, D gene, J gene, CDR3 DNA, CDR3 protein. The D gene is left open where the match is weak. Size is omitted from some rows. Given values are once, few, many or a class for expanded clones.

>TRBV5-6|-|-|TRBJ2-1
TGTGCCAGCAGCCCCTACAGGGATGAGCAGTTCTTC
CASSPYRDEQFF
>TRBV7-8|few|TRBD2|TRBJ2-1
TGTGCCAGCAGCCCCTTCAGGGTAGCGGGAGGGGTATACAATGAGCAGTTCTTC
CASSPFRVAGGVYNEQFF
>TRBV4-1|few|TRBD1|TRBJ2-5
TGCGCCAGCAGCCCTCAGGGGACAGCCTGGCTAGAGACCCAGTACTTC
CASSPQGTAWLETQYF
>TRBV29-1|many|TRBD1|TRBJ2-7
TGCAGCGGCCGGGACAGTGCCTACGAGCAGTACTTC
CSGRDSAYEQYF
>TRBV18|few|-|TRBJ1-2
TGTGCCAGCTCAGGCGCAAGGGGACGTGGCTACACCTTC
CASSGARGRGYTF
>TRBV28|many|TRBD2|TRBJ2-5
TGTGCCACCGTAGCGGGAGTAGAGACCCAGTACTTC
CATVAGVETQYF
>TRBV3-1|many|TRBD2|TRBJ2-7
TGTGCCAGCAGCCAAGGAGCGGGGGCAACCGGGGACGAGCAGTACTTC
CASSQGAGATGDEQYF
>TRBV4-1|few|-|TRBJ1-2
TGCGCCAGCAGCCAAGATAGGGCAGGGGTTGGCTACACCTTC
CASSQDRAGVGYTF
>TRBV27|many|-|TRBJ1-4
TGTGCCAGCAGTTTTGGGGGGCAGGATAATGAAAAACTGTTTTTT
CASSFGGQDNEKLFF
>TRBV6-6|many|TRBD2|TRBJ2-2
TGTGCCAGCAGTTATATACTAGCGGGAGAGCCCGGGGAGCTGTTTTTT
CASSYILAGEPGELFF
>TRBV3-1|few|-|TRBJ1-1
TGTGCCAGCAGCCGGCGTGGAGGGATAGACACTGAAGCTTTCTTT
CASSRRGGIDTEAFF
>TRBV20-1|many|-|TRBJ2-3
TGCAGTGTGCCGGGGGCGACAGATACGCAGTATTTT
CSVPGATDTQYF
>TRBV12-3/TRBV12-4|few|-|TRBJ2-7
TGTGCCAGCAGTTCTAGGGGTATCTCCTACGAGCAGTACTTC
CASSSRGISYEQYF
>TRBV30|-|-|TRBJ1-6
TGTGCCTGGACGAGTGGAAACTCACCCCTCCACTTT
CAWTSGNSPLHF
>TRBV20-1|-|-|TRBJ2-3
TGCAGTGCTAGAGCCCGGCTTGATAGGGGCGCAGATACGCAGTATTTT
CSARARLDRGADTQYF
>TRBV28|many|-|TRBJ2-7
TGTGCCAGCAGTCAGGCCCCGACAGGCATTAGCTCCTACGAGCAGTACTTC
CASSQAPTGISSYEQYF
>TRBV6-2/TRBV6-3|-|TRBD1|TRBJ1-1
TGTGCCAGCGCGGACAGGTCGTACACTGAAGCTTTCTTT
CASADRSYTEAFF
>TRBV2|-|-|TRBJ1-1
TGTGCCAGCACTTGGGGGAGGTCTGAAGCTTTCTTT
CASTWGRSEAFF
>TRBV13|many|TRBD1|TRBJ1-1
TGTGCCAGCAGCTCGACTGGGACAGGGAGGACTTTCTTT
CASSSTGTGRTFF
>TRBV4-1|many|TRBD1|TRBJ2-1
TGCGCCAGCAGCCCAAGACAGGGGGGGTACAATGAGCAGTTCTTC
CASSPRQGGYNEQFF
>TRBV23-1|-|-|TRBJ2-2
TGCGCCAGCAGTTCAACAGGGAATGTCAACACCGGGGAGCTGTTTTTT
CASSSTGNVNTGELFF
>TRBV29-1|many|-|TRBJ2-7
TGCAGCGTTGTTCCAGGGGCCTACGAGCAGTACTTC
CSVVPGAYEQYF